These 24 T cell receptor beta chains came from one sample sequenced in a study of blood T cell repertoires in COVID-19. TCRdb's table, derived via immunoSEQ multiplex PCR, lists solely in-frame clones and lacks some. The sample has 200,000 to 250,000 clones; 75% to 90% are singletons. The source material was peripheral blood. The receptors come from a man under 40 who had recovered from COVID-19.

This chain joins TRBV21-1 and TRBJ2-7; no check of the table's D call, TRBD2, against the DNA was made. TRBV21-1 is annotated as a pseudogene. This CDR3 spans 15 amino acids. The CDR3 DNA follows: TGTGCCAGCAGCCGCCCGGAGGGTTACTCCTACGAGCAGTACTTC. This translates into CASSRPEGYSYEQYF.

V is TRBV30 and J is TRBJ2-7; D is uncertain. Trimming left V 6 bases short and J 7 bases short, with 7 bases between. From germline, CDR1 is GTSNPN and CDR2 SVGIG (reference sequence). The length of the CDR3 is 9 residues. The CDR3 DNA is TGTGCCTGTGTCCCGGAGCAGTACTTC. Residues: CACVPEQYF.

The V gene is TRBV19, the J gene TRBJ2-1; TRBD2 matches 14 bases. This CDR3 has 21 amino acids. Trimming took 5 bases from V and 0 from J; bases not matched to a gene: 15. Germline CDR1 and CDR2: LNHDA and SQIVND (reference sequence). CDR3 region: CASSLNPGLAGDHSSYNEQFF. CDR3 DNA sequence: TGTGCCAGTAGTTTAAATCCGGGACTAGCGGGGGACCACAGCTCCTACAATGAGCAGTTCTTC.

The chain is built from TRBV27 and TRBJ2-5, with D hard to call. Per germline, CDR1 MNHEY and CDR2 SMNVEV (reference sequence). CDR3 length: 13 amino acids. V was cut by 5 bases and J by 4 bases, with 11 bases left in between. The CDR3 reads CASSTESLETQYF. The CDR3 region has the DNA TGTGCCAGCAGTACAGAAAGTTTAGAGACCCAGTACTTC.

The V gene is TRBV23-1, the J gene TRBJ1-3; 10 nucleotides line up with TRBD1. TRBV23-1 is flagged as an ORF with uncertain function. V was clipped by 6 bases and J by 5 bases; unmatched bases: 10. CDR3 length: 16 amino acids. The CDR3 is CASSTGTGVIRNTIYF. In nucleotides, the CDR3 is TGCGCCAGCAGCACCGGGACAGGGGTTATCAGAAACACCATATATTTT.

The chain uses TRBV30 and TRBJ1-5; D ambiguous. CDR3 length: 12 residues. Germline V gene lookup returns CDR1 GTSNPN and CDR2 SVGIG (reference sequence). CDR3 sequence: CAVGEITKPQHF. CDR3 nucleotides: TGTGCGGTAGGAGAGATAACAAAGCCCCAGCATTTT.

V usage is TRBV7-9 and J usage is TRBJ2-7; the D is unclear. The CDR3 is 14 residues long. V was cut by 4 bases and J by 7 bases, with 17 bases left in between. The germline gives CDR1 SEHNR, CDR2 FQNEAQ (reference sequence). Here the CDR3 DNA reads TGTGCCAGCAGCTCACGGCCGGAGATGCGGGAGCAGTACTTC. It is translated as CASSSRPEMREQYF.

The chain is built from TRBV19 and TRBJ1-4, with 8 bases lining up with TRBD1. The CDR3 spans 17 residues. Germline lookup yields CDR1 LNHDA and CDR2 SQIVND (reference sequence). The junction had 13 bases not matched to a gene; V was cut back by 8 bases and J by 2 bases. The CDR3 nucleotides read TGTGCCAGTTTGTTGACAGGGGCGGAATTGACTAATGAAAAACTGTTTTTT. Its translation: CASLLTGAELTNEKLFF.

This sequence joins TRBV19 and TRBJ1-2, with 11 bases aligning to TRBD1. CDR3 length: 14 residues. The germline gives CDR1 LNHDA, CDR2 SQIVND (reference sequence). V shed 8 bases and J 3 bases; nucleotides not matched to a gene: 5. CDR3 amino acids: CASQDRGRDYGYTF. The DNA of the CDR3 is TGTGCCAGTCAGGACAGGGGGCGCGACTATGGCTACACCTTC.

The V call is TRBV4-3, the J call TRBJ2-2, with D hard to call. The germline V gene encodes CDR1 LGHNA and CDR2 YSLEER. This CDR3 has 17 amino acids. Trimming took 0 bases from V and 3 from J, leaving 14 bases between them. The CDR3 bases are TGCGCCAGCAGCCAAGATCTTCCACGCCGAGACACCGGGGAGCTGTTTTTT. Its translation is CASSQDLPRRDTGELFF.

The V gene is TRBV29-1, the J gene TRBJ2-2; 8 nucleotides align to TRBD2. This CDR3 spans 11 amino acids. The V gene's germline CDR1 is SQVTM and CDR2 ANQGSEA. The CDR3 protein is CSRGGTGELFF. As DNA, the CDR3 is TGCAGTCGGGGGGGGACCGGGGAGCTGTTTTTT.

The CDR3 loop is CASSLREGAGGELFF. As DNA, the CDR3 is TGTGCCAGCAGCCTACGGGAGGGGGCCGGCGGGGAGCTGTTTTTT. This chain uses TRBV7-9 with TRBJ2-2; D perhaps matches TRBD2 (8 bases). The CDR3 covers 15 residues. Germline V lookup: CDR1 SEHNR, CDR2 FQNEAQ (reference sequence). V was clipped by 5 bases and J by 7 bases, with 17 bases between them.

V and J are TRBV3-1 (or the pseudogene TRBV3-2) and TRBJ1-1; 9 nucleotides line up with TRBD1. V was pared by 3 bases and J by 4 bases, with 6 bases of the junction left unmatched. Germline values: CDR1 LGHDT, CDR2 YNNKEL (reference sequence). CDR3 length: 15 amino acids. CDR3 sequence (DNA): TGTGCCAGCAGCCAGAGGACAGGGGTGGGCACTGAAGCTTTCTTT. This gives the protein CASSQRTGVGTEAFF.

The CDR3 bases are TGTGCCAGTAGCCCGCTACCGGGACAGGGGGGCTATGGCTACACCTTC. It is translated as CASSPLPGQGGYGYTF. This chain connects TRBV19 to TRBJ1-2; 11 nucleotides align to TRBD1. This CDR3 contains 16 residues. Germline loops: CDR1 LNHDA, CDR2 SQIVND (reference sequence). With V trimmed by 6 bases and J by 4 bases, 10 bases remained unmatched.

DNA for the CDR3: TGTGCCACCAGTGATACAGGGGTGAACACCGGGGAGCTGTTTTTT. Encoded protein: CATSDTGVNTGELFF. V gene TRBV24-1 combines with J gene TRBJ2-2, with 7 nucleotides matching TRBD1. The CDR3 has 15 amino acids. V lost 3 bases, J lost 1 base, and 1 base stayed unmatched. Germline V gene sequence: CDR1 KGHDR, CDR2 SFDVKD.

The chain recombines TRBV19 with TRBJ2-3, with 12 bases matching TRBD2. The CDR3 contains 17 residues. Trimming took 6 bases from V and 9 from J; bases not matched to a gene: 16. Looked up from germline, CDR1 is LNHDA and CDR2 is SQIVND (reference sequence). CDR3 protein: CASSPTSGGARGVTQYF. The CDR3 coding sequence is TGTGCCAGTAGCCCGACTAGCGGGGGTGCGCGCGGGGTAACGCAGTATTTT.

The rearrangement joins TRBV5-1 to TRBJ1-4, with TRBD1 matching over 8 bases. Germline CDR1 SGHRS, CDR2 YFSETQ. The CDR3 loop spans 14 amino acids. The J segment lost 7 bases and the V segment lost 4 bases, leaving 6 bases of the junction unmatched. CDR3 protein: CASSPTGAGEKLFF. CDR3 nucleotides: TGCGCCAGCAGCCCGACAGGGGCTGGTGAAAAACTGTTTTTT.

The table lists this clone with a few counts. J is TRBJ2-7 and V is TRBV20-1, with TRBD1 as a possible D gene (5 bases). Trimming removed 6 bases from V and 9 bases from J, with 12 bases in between. The CDR3 extends over 10 amino acids. The germline CDR1 and CDR2 sequences are DFQATT and SNEGSKA (reference sequence). DNA for the CDR3: TGCAGTGCCTGGGCCACAGGGCAGTACTTC. It codes for CSAWATGQYF.

This rearrangement joins TRBV18 to TRBJ1-5, with D unresolved. This CDR3 region has 16 residues. Germline V CDR1 and CDR2: KGHSH, LQKENI. The ends were cut back, 2 bases at V and 0 bases at J, with 11 bases in the middle. The CDR3 DNA is TGTGCCAGCTCACCAGGGAGATTGCATAGCAATCAGCCCCAGCATTTT. Its protein is CASSPGRLHSNQPQHF.

V gene TRBV7-2 combines with J gene TRBJ1-4; 10 bases fit TRBD1. CDR1 SGHTA and CDR2 FQGNSA come from the germline V gene. The trim removed 5 bases at V and 7 bases at J, leaving 10 bases unmatched. CDR3 length: 16 residues. CDR3: CASSTRQGAIREKLFF. CDR3 DNA sequence: TGTGCCAGCAGCACCCGACAGGGGGCTATTCGTGAAAAACTGTTTTTT.

This clone was seen only a few times. The chain recombines TRBV12-3 or TRBV12-4 with TRBJ1-3, with a possible D match to TRBD1 (5 bases). The CDR3 sequence is 13 residues long. DNA of the CDR3: TGTTCTATACGCCGGGGGAATGGAAACACCATATATTTT. Residues: CSIRRGNGNTIYF.

The chain recombines TRBV7-6 with TRBJ1-2, with TRBD1 matching 9 bases. The junction had 5 bases not matched to a gene; V was cut back by 5 bases and J by 4 bases. The CDR3 spans 14 residues. Germline lookup yields CDR1 SGHVS and CDR2 FNYEAQ. As DNA, the CDR3 is TGTGCCAGCAGCCCGGGACAGGGTGGCTATGGCTACACCTTC. Its protein is CASSPGQGGYGYTF.

The chain uses TRBV7-8 and TRBJ2-7; weak D call: TRBD2 (7 bases). The CDR3 runs 20 residues. Per germline, CDR1 SGHVS and CDR2 FQNEAQ. V lost 5 bases to trimming and J lost 0 bases, with 29 bases between them. The CDR3 loop reads CASSTRQDWVGLIDSYEQYF. For the CDR3, the DNA is TGTGCCAGCAGCACCCGACAGGACTGGGTGGGACTAATAGACTCCTACGAGCAGTACTTC.

This clone appeared a single time. The chain joins TRBV6-1 to TRBJ1-3; no definite D call. Germline CDR1 and CDR2: MNHNS and SASEGT. Deletions cut 2 bases from V and 0 bases from J, with 5 bases between. The CDR3 runs 14 residues. The CDR3 nucleotides are TGTGCCAGCAGTGAAAGGAGCTCTGGAAACACCATATATTTT. This encodes CASSERSSGNTIYF.